The present T cell receptor (beta chain) was sequenced within a study of shared clonotypes between healthy human individuals. J gave up 9 bases and V 4 bases, and 6 bases lay outside the gene matches. This CDR3 has 15 residues. In germline, CDR1 is SGHDN, CDR2 FVKESK. Libraries were prepared by immunoSEQ multiplex PCR; TCRdb keeps only in-frame clonotypes and omits some of them. The sample has about 2,100,000 clones; 85% to 95% are singletons. It was CD45RO-negative cells, positively selected for CCR7, that made up naive CD8 cells, with terminally differentiated effector memory CD45RA+ cells excluded.

The sequenced sample consisted of naive CD8+ T cells from PBMCs. The V and J genes are TRBV14 and TRBJ2-1; 13 nucleotides agree with TRBD2. This TCR derives from a man aged 18 to 30 in good health. Some clones in this sample may be carry-over from other donors' samples. The CDR3 nucleotides read TGTGCCAGCAGCCCCTGGACTAGCGGGAGCGGTGAGCAGTTCTTC. Translation: CASSPWTSGSGEQFF.